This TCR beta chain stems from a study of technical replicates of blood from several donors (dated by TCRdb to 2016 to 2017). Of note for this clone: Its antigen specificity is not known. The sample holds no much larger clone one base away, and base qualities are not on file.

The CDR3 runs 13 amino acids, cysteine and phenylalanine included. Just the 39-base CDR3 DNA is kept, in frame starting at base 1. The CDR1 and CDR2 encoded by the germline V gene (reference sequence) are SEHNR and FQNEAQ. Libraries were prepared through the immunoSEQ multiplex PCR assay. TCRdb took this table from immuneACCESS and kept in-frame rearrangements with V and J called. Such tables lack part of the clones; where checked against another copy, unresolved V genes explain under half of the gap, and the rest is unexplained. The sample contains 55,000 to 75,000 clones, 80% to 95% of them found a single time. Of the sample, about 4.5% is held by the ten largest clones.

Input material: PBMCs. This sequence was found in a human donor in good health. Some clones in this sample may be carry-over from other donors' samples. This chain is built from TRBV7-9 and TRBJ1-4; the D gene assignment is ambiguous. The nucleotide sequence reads TGTGTGACGACTAGGGCGGGTAATGAAAAACTGTTTTTT. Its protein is CVTTRAGNEKLFF.